This T cell receptor (beta chain) appears in the sequencing data of a study of T cell repertoires in cytomegalovirus infection. This clonotype was seen more than once but under ten times. Its antigen remains unidentified. Study outcomes and limitations: Ex vivo responses were dominated by HLA-C-restricted CMV-specific TCR beta clonotypes.

TCRdb independently ran MiXCR on the reads; one entry per CDR3 protein. Among approximately 400,000 distinct CDR3 sequences listed, roughly 30% were seen once. The material sequenced was PBMCs. The clonotype comes from a human donor in good health (CMV status not recorded). Some clones in this sample may be carry-over from other donors' samples.

In nucleotides, the CDR3 is TGTGCCAGCAGCATCGGACAGGGCAACTATGGCTACACCTTC. Its translation is CASSIGQGNYGYTF. The genes are TRBV7-9 and TRBJ1-2; the match to TRBD1 covers 8 bases. The length of the CDR3 is 14 residues. V lost 5 bases, J lost 2 bases, and 4 bases stayed unmatched. Germline CDR1 is SEHNR and CDR2 is FQNEAQ (reference sequence).